One sample yielded the 31 T cell receptor beta chains listed below, sequenced in a study of beta chain features in type 1 diabetes. Expressed TCRB transcripts were sequenced, since all the RNA that had been isolated was reverse transcribed. Profiling relied on immunoSEQ multiplex PCR, and the TCRdb table lists in-frame clones only, not all of them. The table includes around 280,000 clones, around 16% detected once. These receptors lack a known antigen. Broader study findings: Among all four CD4+ subsets, Type 1 diabetes patients had TCRB CDR3s that were moderately but significantly shorter.

Sample: naive CD4+ T cells from blood. The receptors originated from a man aged 18 to 30 with type 1 diabetes.

The chain is built from TRBV23-1 and TRBJ2-1; D gene unclear. TRBV23-1 is recorded as an ORF, its role being uncertain. The CDR3 contains 15 residues. V was cut by 5 bases and J by 4 bases, with 15 bases left in between. The CDR3 reads CASSMDGPSYNEQFF. The CDR3 nucleotides read TGCGCCAGCAGTATGGATGGGCCCTCTTACAATGAGCAGTTCTTC.

This clone has just a few counts. The chain carries TRBV18 and TRBJ2-7, with 12 bases identical to TRBD1. Trimming cost V 3 bases and J 6 bases; bases outside gene matches: 3. This CDR3 region has 14 residues. Per the germline V gene, CDR1 is KGHSH and CDR2 is LQKENI. CDR3 protein: CASSPGTGGAEQYF. CDR3 coding DNA: TGTGCCAGCTCACCGGGGACAGGGGGCGCCGAGCAGTACTTC.

The table lists this clone with a few counts. This rearrangement joins TRBV5-4 to TRBJ2-7, with D maybe TRBD2 (5 bases). The CDR3 runs to 12 residues. V lost 3 bases and J 7 bases, leaving 11 bases between the germline ends. The germline V gene encodes CDR1 SGHNT and CDR2 YYREEE (reference sequence). CDR3 bases: TGTGCCAGCAGCTCCGGAATAGCGGAGCAGTACTTC. Translating it yields CASSSGIAEQYF.

This chain uses TRBV28 with TRBJ2-2; D remains ambiguous. Germline loops: CDR1 MDHEN, CDR2 SYDVKM. The V and J ends lost 3 bases and 4 bases respectively, with 3 bases between them. This CDR3 is built from 12 residues. DNA for the CDR3: TGTGCCAGCAGTTTTATCACCGGGGAGCTGTTTTTT. As protein: CASSFITGELFF.

J is TRBJ1-1 and V is TRBV7-9, with D possibly TRBD1 on 5 matching bases. The CDR3 totals 15 residues. Trimming removed 5 bases at V and 0 bases at J, with 13 bases between. The germline CDR1 and CDR2 sequences are SEHNR and FQNEAQ (reference sequence). DNA for the CDR3: TGTGCCAGCAGCCGACGGCGGGGCTTGAACACTGAAGCTTTCTTT. This sequence encodes CASSRRRGLNTEAFF.

The CDR3 loop reads CASSERVRGNQPQHF. CDR3 coding DNA: TGTGCCAGCAGTGAAAGGGTGAGGGGGAATCAGCCCCAGCATTTT. The rearrangement joins TRBV6-1 to TRBJ1-5, with a weak D call TRBD1 (6 bases). The V gene lost 2 bases and the J gene lost 4 bases, with 12 bases spanning the gap. Germline V gene data show CDR1 as MNHNS and CDR2 as SASEGT. This CDR3 spans 15 amino acids.

The chain carries TRBV9 and TRBJ2-7; 14 positions match TRBD2. CDR3 length: 17 amino acids. J lost 7 bases, V lost 0 bases, and 9 bases had no gene match. From germline, CDR1 is SGDLS and CDR2 YYNGEE. CDR3 nucleotides: TGTGCCAGCAGCGTAGGACTAGCGGGAGGGACGATGTGGGAGCAGTACTTC. The encoded protein is CASSVGLAGGTMWEQYF.

The rearrangement uses TRBV27 and TRBJ1-5; TRBD1 matches 7 bases. Germline-derived CDR1 and CDR2 are MNHEY and SMNVEV (reference sequence). The length of the CDR3 is 12 residues. Losses at the gene ends were 4 bases for V and 6 bases for J; bases not matched to a gene: 0. CDR3 region: CASSYRGQPQHF. The CDR3 coding sequence is TGTGCCAGCAGTTACAGGGGTCAGCCCCAGCATTTT.

The chain recombines TRBV18 with TRBJ2-2; 7 nucleotides line up with TRBD2. This CDR3 is built from 15 residues. CDR1 and CDR2 (germline): KGHSH, LQKENI. V dropped 5 bases and J dropped 2; count of bases not matched to a gene: 5. The CDR3 protein is CASSRTRDNTGELFF. The CDR3 nucleotides are TGTGCCAGCTCAAGGACTAGGGACAACACCGGGGAGCTGTTTTTT.

This clone appeared a few times. The chain combines TRBV7-2 with TRBJ2-7, with 8 bases lining up with TRBD2. This CDR3 is built from 14 residues. Germline V gene data show CDR1 as SGHTA and CDR2 as FQGNSA. V lost 3 bases, J lost 3 bases, and 4 bases stayed unmatched. The CDR3 reads CASSFPGTSYEQYF. CDR3 DNA: TGTGCCAGCAGCTTCCCGGGGACTAGCTACGAGCAGTACTTC.

The rearrangement joins TRBV28 to TRBJ2-3; possibly TRBD1 for D (6 bases). From germline, CDR1 is MDHEN and CDR2 SYDVKM. The V gene lost 6 bases and the J gene lost 1 base, with 14 bases spanning the gap. This CDR3 region has 15 residues. The CDR3 protein is CASSQQGPGTDTQYF. The CDR3 DNA reads as TGTGCCAGCAGCCAACAGGGACCTGGCACAGATACGCAGTATTTT.

The V and J genes are TRBV2 and TRBJ2-2; D possibly corresponds to TRBD1 (6 bases). The V and J ends lost 5 bases and 5 bases respectively, with 12 bases between them. Germline V gene sequence: CDR1 SNHLY, CDR2 FYNNEI. The CDR3 runs 14 residues. CDR3 nucleotide sequence: TGTGCCAGCAGTCGACATCAGGGGACCGGGGAGCTGTTTTTT. Translated, it gives CASSRHQGTGELFF. Full variable domain (missing parts from reference TRBV2 and TRBJ2-2): EPEVTQTPSHQVTQMGQEVILRCVPISNHLYFYWYRQILGQKVEFLVSFYNNEISEKSEIFDDQFSVERPDGSNFTLKIRSTKLEDSAMYFCASSRHQGTGELFFGEGSRLTVL.

CDR3 DNA: TGCGCCAGCAGCTACCGGGACAGGGCAGAGACCCAGTACTTC. Translation: CASSYRDRAETQYF. The rearrangement uses TRBV5-1 and TRBJ2-5; 9 bases line up with TRBD1. The CDR3 covers 14 residues. The germline V gene encodes CDR1 SGHRS and CDR2 YFSETQ. V lost 3 bases, J lost 4 bases, and 4 bases stayed unmatched.

This clone turned up a few times. The rearrangement links TRBV10-3 to TRBJ1-4; 9 bases line up with TRBD1. J gave up 6 bases and V 3 bases, and 5 bases lay outside the gene matches. This CDR3 region has 15 residues. The germline V gene encodes CDR1 ENHRY and CDR2 SYGVKD. DNA for the CDR3: TGTGCCATCAGTGATACAGGGGGCCGGGATGAAAAACTGTTTTTT. It yields the protein CAISDTGGRDEKLFF.

V and J are TRBV29-1 and TRBJ1-2, with D hard to call. The CDR3 spans 11 residues. The V gene lost 4 bases and the J gene lost 1 base, with 4 bases spanning the gap. Looked up from germline, CDR1 is SQVTM and CDR2 is ANQGSEA. In DNA form, the CDR3 reads TGCAGCGTTGGCGGTAACTATGGCTACACCTTC. Translation: CSVGGNYGYTF.

This clone was found a few times. The gene calls are TRBV28 and TRBJ1-1; D is unclear. V was pared by 1 base and J by 5 bases, with 14 bases between. Germline values: CDR1 MDHEN, CDR2 SYDVKM. CDR3 size: 15 residues. Here the CDR3 reads CASSLSHTGRTEAFF. CDR3 sequence (DNA): TGTGCCAGCAGTTTATCACACACGGGGAGGACTGAAGCTTTCTTT.

This chain connects TRBV29-1 to TRBJ2-7, with TRBD2 as a possible D gene (7 bases). V dropped 6 bases and J dropped 2 bases, with 17 bases sitting between them. The germline V gene encodes CDR1 SQVTM and CDR2 ANQGSEA. This CDR3 has 14 residues. CDR3 nucleotides: TGCAGCGTGGGGGGGACAACCGGGGCCTACGAGCAGTACTTC. Its protein product is CSVGGTTGAYEQYF.

In this sample, this clone turned up a few times. The chain employs TRBV30 and TRBJ1-6; 8 nucleotides line up with TRBD1. V trimming: 3 bases; J trimming: 4 bases; junction bases outside the gene matches: 2. Looked up from germline, CDR1 is GTSNPN and CDR2 is SVGIG (reference sequence). The CDR3 runs to 14 residues. The CDR3 here is CAWRGQGYNSPLHF. The DNA for the CDR3 is TGTGCCTGGAGAGGACAGGGTTATAATTCACCCCTCCACTTT. The full variable domain, completed using reference TRBV30 and TRBJ1-6, is SQTIHQWPATLVQPVGSPLSLECTVEGTSNPNLYWYRQAAGRGLQLLFYSVGIGQISSEVPQNLSASRPQDRQFILSSKKLLLSDSGFYLCAWRGQGYNSPLHFGNGTRLTVT.

The chain links TRBV5-1 to TRBJ2-5; 7 nucleotides match TRBD1. Germline-derived CDR1 and CDR2 are SGHRS and YFSETQ. Losses at the gene ends were 2 bases for V and 5 bases for J; bases not matched to a gene: 3. The CDR3 loop spans 13 amino acids. CDR3 amino acids: CASSFEGAETQYF. CDR3 nucleotides: TGCGCCAGCAGCTTTGAGGGGGCGGAGACCCAGTACTTC.

The table lists this clone with a few counts. The chain carries TRBV5-1 and TRBJ2-2; 8 nucleotides align to TRBD2. CDR3 size: 17 residues. The ends lost 0 bases at V and 0 bases at J; junction bases unmatched: 4. Germline V gene sequence: CDR1 SGHRS, CDR2 YFSETQ. CDR3 amino acids: CASSLGVAGSNTGELFF. The DNA for the CDR3 is TGCGCCAGCAGCTTGGGTGTAGCGGGGTCGAACACCGGGGAGCTGTTTTTT.

This clone has just a few counts. The chain carries TRBV10-3 and TRBJ2-2; unclear D gene. The CDR3 runs to 16 residues. Trimming removed 10 bases at V and 2 bases at J, with 20 bases between. Looked up from germline, CDR1 is ENHRY and CDR2 is SYGVKD. Here the CDR3 reads CATGRWASRNTGELFF. The CDR3 DNA is TGTGCCACCGGCCGCTGGGCCAGCAGAAACACCGGGGAGCTGTTTTTT.

The gene calls are TRBV5-1 and TRBJ2-7, with TRBD2 matching 14 bases. This CDR3 contains 18 residues. The V and J ends lost 4 bases and 3 bases, in that order; junction bases with no gene match: 12. The germline gives CDR1 SGHRS, CDR2 YFSETQ. The CDR3 loop reads CASSPGLAGGRKNYEQYF. DNA for the CDR3: TGCGCCAGCAGCCCCGGACTAGCGGGGGGCCGTAAGAACTACGAGCAGTACTTC.

V gene TRBV6-1 combines with J gene TRBJ2-7; no definite D call. V dropped 1 base and J dropped 11 bases, with 12 bases sitting between them. The CDR3 has 12 amino acids. In germline, CDR1 is MNHNS, CDR2 SASEGT. The CDR3 bases are TGTGCCAGCAGTGAAGTGGCTCCCGTCAAGTACTTC. Its protein product is CASSEVAPVKYF.

This chain joins TRBV9 and TRBJ1-2, with 9 bases fitting TRBD1. Germline V CDR1 and CDR2: SGDLS, YYNGEE. This CDR3 region has 17 residues. The V and J ends lost 0 bases and 4 bases, in that order; junction bases with no gene match: 10. CDR3 residues: CASSVDGTGISGYGYTF. The DNA for the CDR3 is TGTGCCAGCAGCGTAGATGGGACAGGGATCTCCGGCTATGGCTACACCTTC.

The chain carries TRBV6-5 and TRBJ2-7, with TRBD1 matching 7 bases. This CDR3 is 15 amino acids long. The germline V gene encodes CDR1 MNHEY and CDR2 SVGAGI. The junction had 12 bases not matched to a gene; V was cut back by 6 bases and J by 4 bases. The CDR3 here is CASRPDRDRLYEQYF. In DNA form, the CDR3 reads TGTGCCAGCAGACCGGACCGGGACAGATTGTACGAGCAGTACTTC.

The chain uses TRBV4-1 and TRBJ2-5; TRBD1 matches 9 bases. This CDR3 contains 15 residues. With 4 bases clipped from V and 5 bases from J, the junction kept 8 bases outside the gene matches. Per germline, CDR1 MGHRA and CDR2 YSYEKL. CDR3 coding DNA: TGCGCCAGCAGCCGGCTGACAGGGGGTAGGGAGACCCAGTACTTC. This encodes CASSRLTGGRETQYF.

The V call is TRBV5-6, the J call TRBJ2-1; TRBD2 matches at 15 bases. Germline trimming cut 0 bases from V and 5 bases from J; bases unmatched to any gene: 9. CDR1 and CDR2 (germline): SGHDT, YYEEEE. The CDR3 spans 19 residues. For the CDR3, the DNA is TGTGCCAGCAGCTTGGCTCCCAGGGGACTAGCGGGAGGCCACAATGAGCAGTTCTTC. Protein: CASSLAPRGLAGGHNEQFF.

The chain carries TRBV30 and TRBJ2-3; D is possibly TRBD2 (6 bases). Trimming cost V 2 bases and J 3 bases, with 9 bases left between them. This CDR3 region has 13 residues. Germline V lookup: CDR1 GTSNPN, CDR2 SVGIG (reference sequence). The CDR3 DNA follows: TGTGCCTGGAGTTACGGGAGAACAGATACGCAGTATTTT. This codes for CAWSYGRTDTQYF.

This clone has a handful of counts. The chain links TRBV18 to TRBJ1-5; D might be TRBD1 (5 bases). With 3 bases removed from V and 4 bases from J, the gap between germline ends came to 10 bases. Germline CDR1 is KGHSH and CDR2 is LQKENI. This CDR3 has 14 residues. The CDR3 nucleotides read TGTGCCAGCTCACCCCGACAGACTAATCAGCCCCAGCATTTT. Translating it yields CASSPRQTNQPQHF.

This clone occurred a few times. The V gene is TRBV28, the J gene TRBJ2-1; perhaps TRBD1 as D (5 bases). The CDR3 extends over 15 amino acids. Germline V CDR1 and CDR2: MDHEN, SYDVKM. The ends were cut back, 8 bases at V and 4 bases at J, with 18 bases in the middle. The CDR3 is CASPPVGHPYNEQFF. For the CDR3, the DNA is TGTGCCAGCCCCCCGGTGGGGCATCCGTACAATGAGCAGTTCTTC.

This clone was counted between two and nine times. CDR3 in amino acids: CAWSPVTGLNEKLFF. The CDR3 DNA is TGTGCCTGGAGTCCAGTGACAGGGCTGAATGAAAAACTGTTTTTT. The chain has TRBV30 and TRBJ1-4; 7 bases agree with TRBD1. V shed 2 bases and J 5 bases; nucleotides not matched to a gene: 8. The CDR3 spans 15 residues. CDR1 is GTSNPN and CDR2 is SVGIG in the germline V gene (reference sequence).